The source of this TCR beta chain is a study of cytomegalovirus exposure and HLA in healthy donors. The study, taken as a whole, reports: According to an earlier analysis, most TCR beta V segments yielded productive rearrangements about 90% or about 30% of the time. Within the data, a cluster of highly shared sequence variants was likely a sequencing artifact.

The V gene's germline CDR1 is LNHDA and CDR2 SQIVND (reference sequence). This CDR3 has 15 residues. V lost 7 bases to trimming and J lost 5 bases, with 18 bases between them. A multiplex PCR was run with 60 Vbeta primers and 13 Jbeta primers. The table came from immunoSEQ multiplex PCR; TCRdb's copy has only in-frame clones and leaves some out. Among some 160,000 clones listed, nearly 85% were seen once. Worth noting for this clone: Its antigen is currently unknown.

This TCR derives from a male donor in good health and CMV-seronegative. This chain connects TRBV19 to TRBJ2-1; a possible D gene is TRBD1 (7 bases). Source material: PBMCs. Here the CDR3 DNA reads TGTGCCAGTACTCGGGCGGGGACAGCTAACAATGAGCAGTTCTTC. As protein: CASTRAGTANNEQFF.